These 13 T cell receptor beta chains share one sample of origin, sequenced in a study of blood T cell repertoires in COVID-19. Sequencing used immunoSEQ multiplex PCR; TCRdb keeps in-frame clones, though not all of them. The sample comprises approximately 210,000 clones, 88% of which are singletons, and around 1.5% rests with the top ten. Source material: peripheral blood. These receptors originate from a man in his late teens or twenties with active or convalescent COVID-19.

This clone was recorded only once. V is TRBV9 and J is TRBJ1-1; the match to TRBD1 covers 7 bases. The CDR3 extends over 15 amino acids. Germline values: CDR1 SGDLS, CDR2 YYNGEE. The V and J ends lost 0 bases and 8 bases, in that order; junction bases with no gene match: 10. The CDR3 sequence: CASSVEGTSDREAFF. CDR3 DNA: TGTGCCAGCAGCGTAGAGGGCACTTCGGACAGGGAAGCTTTCTTT.

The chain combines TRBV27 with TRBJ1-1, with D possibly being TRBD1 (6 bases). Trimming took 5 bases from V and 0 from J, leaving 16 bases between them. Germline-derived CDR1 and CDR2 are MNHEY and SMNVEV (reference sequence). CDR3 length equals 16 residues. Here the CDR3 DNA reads TGTGCCAGCAGTACCCGGCAGGGGACTATGAACACTGAAGCTTTCTTT. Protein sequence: CASSTRQGTMNTEAFF.

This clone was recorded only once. The CDR3 reads CASSPSQGGNQPQHF. The CDR3 DNA reads TGTGCCAGCTCACCATCACAGGGGGGCAATCAGCCCCAGCATTTT. The V call is TRBV18, the J call TRBJ1-5; 8 nucleotides match TRBD1. Germline V gives CDR1 KGHSH, CDR2 LQKENI. Germline trimming cut 2 bases from V and 2 bases from J; bases unmatched to any gene: 2. This CDR3 spans 15 amino acids.

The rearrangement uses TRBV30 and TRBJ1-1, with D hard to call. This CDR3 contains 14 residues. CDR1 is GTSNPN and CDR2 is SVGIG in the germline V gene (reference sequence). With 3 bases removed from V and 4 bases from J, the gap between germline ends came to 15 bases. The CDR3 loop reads CAWRGRGRATEAFF. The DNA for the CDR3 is TGTGCCTGGAGGGGCCGGGGAAGGGCCACTGAAGCTTTCTTT. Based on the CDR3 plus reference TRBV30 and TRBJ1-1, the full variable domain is SQTIHQWPATLVQPVGSPLSLECTVEGTSNPNLYWYRQAAGRGLQLLFYSVGIGQISSEVPQNLSASRPQDRQFILSSKKLLLSDSGFYLCAWRGRGRATEAFFGQGTRLTVV.

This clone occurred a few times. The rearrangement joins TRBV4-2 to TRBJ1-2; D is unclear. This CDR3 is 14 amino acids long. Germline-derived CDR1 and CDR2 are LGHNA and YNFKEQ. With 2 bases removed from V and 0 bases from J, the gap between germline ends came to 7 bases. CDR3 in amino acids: CASSQTVSNYGYTF. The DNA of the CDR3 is TGTGCCAGCAGCCAAACGGTCTCTAACTATGGCTACACCTTC.

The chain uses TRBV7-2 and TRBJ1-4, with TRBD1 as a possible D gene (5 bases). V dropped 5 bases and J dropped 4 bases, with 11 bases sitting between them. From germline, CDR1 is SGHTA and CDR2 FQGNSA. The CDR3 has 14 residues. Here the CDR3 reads CASSPGRGNEKLFF. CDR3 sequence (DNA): TGTGCCAGCAGCCCGGGGAGGGGTAATGAAAAACTGTTTTTT.

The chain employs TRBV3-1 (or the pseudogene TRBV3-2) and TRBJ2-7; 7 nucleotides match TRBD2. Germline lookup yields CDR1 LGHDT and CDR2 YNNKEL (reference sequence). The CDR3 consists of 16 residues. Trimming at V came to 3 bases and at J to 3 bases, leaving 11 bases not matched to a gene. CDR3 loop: CASSQGLQQAIYEQYF. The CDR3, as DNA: TGTGCCAGCAGCCAGGGACTACAACAAGCCATCTACGAGCAGTACTTC.

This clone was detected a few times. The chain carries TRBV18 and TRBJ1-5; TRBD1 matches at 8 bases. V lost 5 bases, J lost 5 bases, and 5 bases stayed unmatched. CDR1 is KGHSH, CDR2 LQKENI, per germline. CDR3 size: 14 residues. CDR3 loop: CASSIDRGYQPQHF. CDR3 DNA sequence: TGTGCCAGCTCAATCGACAGGGGATATCAGCCCCAGCATTTT.

CDR3 amino acids: CASSLWADSNQPQHF. The CDR3 bases are TGTGCCAGCAGCTTGTGGGCAGATAGCAATCAGCCCCAGCATTTT. The gene calls are TRBV5-6 and TRBJ1-5; no clear D. Trimming removed 1 base at V and 0 bases at J, with 8 bases between. The V gene's germline CDR1 is SGHDT and CDR2 YYEEEE. The CDR3 runs 15 residues.

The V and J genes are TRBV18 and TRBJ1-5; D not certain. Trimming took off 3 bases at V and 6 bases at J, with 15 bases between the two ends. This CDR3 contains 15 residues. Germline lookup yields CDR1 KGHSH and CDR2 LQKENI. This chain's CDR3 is CASSPSVSAFQPQHF. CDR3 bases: TGTGCCAGCTCACCTTCGGTGTCCGCTTTTCAGCCCCAGCATTTT.

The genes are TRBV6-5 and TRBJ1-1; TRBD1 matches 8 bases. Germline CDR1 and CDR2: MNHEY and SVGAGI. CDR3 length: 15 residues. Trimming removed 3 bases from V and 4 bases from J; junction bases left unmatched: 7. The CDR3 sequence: CASSYQGADSTEAFF. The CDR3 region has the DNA TGTGCCAGCAGTTATCAGGGGGCTGATAGCACTGAAGCTTTCTTT.

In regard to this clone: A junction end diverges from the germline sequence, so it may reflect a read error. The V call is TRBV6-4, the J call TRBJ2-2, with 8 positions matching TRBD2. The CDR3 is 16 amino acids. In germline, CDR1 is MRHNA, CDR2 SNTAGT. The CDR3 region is CAGGDRAKTNTGELFF. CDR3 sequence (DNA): TGCGCCGGGGGGGACCGAGCTAAAACGAACACCGGGGAGCTGTTTTTT.

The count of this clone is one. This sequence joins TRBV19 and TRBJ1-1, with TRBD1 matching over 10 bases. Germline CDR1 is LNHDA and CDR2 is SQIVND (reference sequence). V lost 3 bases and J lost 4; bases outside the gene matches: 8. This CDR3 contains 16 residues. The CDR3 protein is CASSIDRGRIGTEAFF. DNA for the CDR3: TGTGCCAGTAGTATTGACAGGGGGCGGATAGGCACTGAAGCTTTCTTT.